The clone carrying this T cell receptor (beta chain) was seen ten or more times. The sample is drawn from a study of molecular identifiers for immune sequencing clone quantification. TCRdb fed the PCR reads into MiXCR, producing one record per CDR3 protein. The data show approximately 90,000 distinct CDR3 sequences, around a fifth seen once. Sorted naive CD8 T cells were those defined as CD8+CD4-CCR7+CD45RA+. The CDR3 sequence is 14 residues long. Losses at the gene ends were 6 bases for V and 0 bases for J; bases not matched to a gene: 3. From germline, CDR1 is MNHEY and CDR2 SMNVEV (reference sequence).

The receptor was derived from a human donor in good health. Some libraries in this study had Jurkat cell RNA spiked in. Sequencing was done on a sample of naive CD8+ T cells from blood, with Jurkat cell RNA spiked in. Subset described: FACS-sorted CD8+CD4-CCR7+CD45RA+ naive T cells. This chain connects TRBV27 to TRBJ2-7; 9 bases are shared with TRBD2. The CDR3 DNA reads TGTGCCAGCAGGGGAGCGGGGGGCTCCTACGAGCAGTACTTC. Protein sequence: CASRGAGGSYEQYF.